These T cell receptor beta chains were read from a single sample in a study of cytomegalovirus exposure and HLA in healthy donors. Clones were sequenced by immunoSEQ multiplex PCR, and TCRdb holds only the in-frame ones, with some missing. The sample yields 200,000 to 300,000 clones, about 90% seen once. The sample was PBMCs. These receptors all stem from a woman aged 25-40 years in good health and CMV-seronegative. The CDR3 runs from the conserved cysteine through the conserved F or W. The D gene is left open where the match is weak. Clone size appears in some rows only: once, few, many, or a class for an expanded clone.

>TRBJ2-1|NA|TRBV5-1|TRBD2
CASSSSGSVYNEQFF
TGCGCCAGCAGCTCCAGCGGGAGTGTGTACAATGAGCAGTTCTTC
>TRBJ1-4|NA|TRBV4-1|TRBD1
CASSQDVTGQGFEKLFF
TGCGCCAGCAGCCAAGACGTCACTGGACAGGGATTTGAAAAACTGTTTTTT
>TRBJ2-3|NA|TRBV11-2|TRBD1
CASSEWTGPDTQYF
TGTGCCAGCAGCGAGTGGACAGGTCCAGATACGCAGTATTTT
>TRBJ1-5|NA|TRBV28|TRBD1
CASSLLSGQGSNQPQHF
TGTGCCAGCAGTTTATTGTCGGGACAGGGTAGCAATCAGCCCCAGCATTTT
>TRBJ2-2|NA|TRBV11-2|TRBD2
CASNPTSQPGELFF
TGTGCCAGCAACCCGACTAGCCAACCCGGGGAGCTGTTTTTT
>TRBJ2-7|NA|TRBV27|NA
CASSLYRSSNEQYF
TGTGCCAGCAGTTTATACCGGAGCTCGAACGAGCAGTACTTC
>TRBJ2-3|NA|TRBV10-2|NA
CASSSRDFLNTQYF
TGCGCCAGCAGTTCCCGGGACTTCTTAAATACGCAGTATTTT
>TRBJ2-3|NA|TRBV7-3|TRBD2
CASSLTIGGRITDTQYF
TGTGCCAGCAGCTTAACGATTGGCGGGAGGATCACAGATACGCAGTATTTT
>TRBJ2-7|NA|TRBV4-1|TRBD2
CASSQDHLAGGYEQYF
TGCGCCAGCAGCCAAGATCACCTAGCGGGAGGCTACGAGCAGTACTTC
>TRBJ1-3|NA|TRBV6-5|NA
CASSYGGGNTIYF
TGTGCCAGCAGTTACGGTGGGGGAAACACCATATATTTT
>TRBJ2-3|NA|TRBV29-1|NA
CSARQDTDTQYF
TGCAGCGCCAGACAGGACACAGATACGCAGTATTTT
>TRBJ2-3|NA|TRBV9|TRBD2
CASSASGRGSDTQYF
TGTGCCAGCAGCGCTAGCGGACGGGGTAGTGATACGCAGTATTTT
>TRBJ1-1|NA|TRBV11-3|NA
CASSLSAEAFF
TGTGCCAGCAGCTTATCGGCTGAAGCTTTCTTT
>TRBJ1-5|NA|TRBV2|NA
CASSLGEGDQPQHF
TGTGCCAGCAGTTTAGGCGAAGGGGATCAGCCCCAGCATTTT
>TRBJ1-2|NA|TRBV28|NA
CASSLLAGASGYTF
TGTGCCAGCAGTTTATTGGCAGGGGCTAGTGGCTACACCTTC
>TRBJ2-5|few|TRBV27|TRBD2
CASSLWGLAGGGETQYF
TGTGCCAGCAGTTTATGGGGACTAGCGGGAGGTGGGGAGACCCAGTACTTC
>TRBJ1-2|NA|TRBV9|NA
CASSVAGKDGYTF
TGTGCCAGCAGCGTAGCGGGTAAGGATGGCTACACCTTC
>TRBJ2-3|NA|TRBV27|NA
CASSFLDTDTQYF
TGTGCCAGCAGTTTCCTCGACACAGATACGCAGTATTTT
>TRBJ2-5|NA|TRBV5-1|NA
CASPTFQQGGDQETQYF
TGCGCCAGCCCTACTTTTCAACAGGGTGGGGACCAAGAGACCCAGTACTTC
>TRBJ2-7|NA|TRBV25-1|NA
CASSESITSYEQYF
TGTGCCAGCAGTGAATCTATCACCTCCTACGAGCAGTACTTC
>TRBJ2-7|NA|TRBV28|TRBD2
CASRGQGSRGTSGRAYEQYF
TGTGCCAGCAGGGGACAGGGATCCAGAGGGACTAGCGGGAGGGCCTACGAGCAGTACTTC
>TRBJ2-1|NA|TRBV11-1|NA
CASSKSENNEQFF
TGTGCCAGCAGTAAGTCGGAAAACAATGAGCAGTTCTTC
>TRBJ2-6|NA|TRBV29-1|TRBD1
CSVEEGDRGLSGANVLTF
TGCAGCGTTGAAGAGGGGGACAGGGGGCTTTCTGGGGCCAACGTCCTGACTTTC
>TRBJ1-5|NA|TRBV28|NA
CASSIQYSNQPQHF
TGTGCCAGCAGTATCCAGTATAGCAATCAGCCCCAGCATTTT
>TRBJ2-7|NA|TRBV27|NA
CASSFGGRGSYEQYF
TGTGCCAGCAGTTTTGGTGGAAGAGGCTCCTACGAGCAGTACTTC
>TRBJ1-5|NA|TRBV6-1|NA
CASSRQGSNQPQHF
TGTGCCAGCAGTAGGCAGGGAAGCAATCAGCCCCAGCATTTT
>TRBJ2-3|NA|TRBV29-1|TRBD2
CSVARTSGRVDTQYF
TGCAGCGTTGCCCGGACTAGCGGGAGGGTAGATACGCAGTATTTT